Detailed here is one TCR beta chain. As yet, its antigen is unknown. The sample originates from a study of PD-1 blockade in mismatch repair-deficient tumors. Study at large: Patients had 12 mismatch repair-deficient cancer types and were previously treated and progressing. Study observations and caveats: After pembrolizumab, tumor-resident clones rose rapidly, then generally contracted before radiologic responses.

Mismatch repair deficiency was confirmed in all patients, by PCR or immunohistochemistry. TCR sequencing covered a few patients who responded to pembrolizumab. Method: immunoSEQ multiplex PCR; TCRdb's copy keeps in-frame clones and lacks some. The profile shows some 22,000 clones, almost 85% of them singletons. Source: peripheral blood, taken 2 weeks after starting pembrolizumab. This TCR derives from an adult with mismatch repair-deficient cancer.

The CDR3 loop reads CASSWTTEAEQFF. CDR3 in DNA: TGTGCCAGCAGTTGGACCACTGAGGCTGAGCAGTTCTTC. The chain recombines TRBV27 with TRBJ2-1; the D is unclear. The V end lost 4 bases, the J end lost 9 bases, and 13 bases lay between the germline ends. CDR1 is MNHEY and CDR2 is SMNVEV in the germline V gene (reference sequence). The CDR3 length is 13 residues.